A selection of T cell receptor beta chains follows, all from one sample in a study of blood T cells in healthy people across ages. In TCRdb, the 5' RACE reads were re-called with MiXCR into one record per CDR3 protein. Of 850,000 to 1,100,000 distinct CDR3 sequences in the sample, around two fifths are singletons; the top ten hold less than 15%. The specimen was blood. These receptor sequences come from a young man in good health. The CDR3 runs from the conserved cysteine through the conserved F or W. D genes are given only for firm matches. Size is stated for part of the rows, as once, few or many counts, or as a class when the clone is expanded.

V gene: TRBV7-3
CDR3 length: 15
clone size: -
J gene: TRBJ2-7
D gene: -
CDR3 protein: CASSLEGNGPYEQYF
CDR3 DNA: TGTGCCAGCAGCTTAGAGGGTAATGGCCCCTACGAGCAGTACTTC

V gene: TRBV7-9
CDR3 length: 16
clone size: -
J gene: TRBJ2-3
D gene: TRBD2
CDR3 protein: CASSPKRGASTDTQYF
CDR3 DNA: TGTGCCAGCAGCCCCAAGCGGGGCGCTAGCACAGATACGCAGTATTTT

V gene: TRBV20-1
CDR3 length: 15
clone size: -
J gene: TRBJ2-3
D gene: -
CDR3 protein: CSASPPERSTDTQYF
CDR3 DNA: TGCAGTGCTAGTCCCCCCGAGAGATCCACAGATACGCAGTATTTT

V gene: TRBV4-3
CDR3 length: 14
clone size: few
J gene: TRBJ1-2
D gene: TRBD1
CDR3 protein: CASSPQGVAVGYTF
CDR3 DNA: TGCGCCAGCAGCCCTCAGGGGGTGGCGGTCGGCTACACCTTC

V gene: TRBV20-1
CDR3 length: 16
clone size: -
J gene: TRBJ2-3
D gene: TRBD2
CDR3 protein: CSARDLSGVGTDTQYF
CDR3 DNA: TGCAGTGCTAGAGATCTTAGCGGGGTCGGCACAGATACGCAGTATTTT

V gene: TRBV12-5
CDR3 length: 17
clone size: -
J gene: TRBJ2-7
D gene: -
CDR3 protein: CASGAHRLAGAYNEQYF
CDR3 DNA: TGTGCTAGTGGTGCCCATCGACTAGCAGGGGCCTACAATGAGCAGTACTTC

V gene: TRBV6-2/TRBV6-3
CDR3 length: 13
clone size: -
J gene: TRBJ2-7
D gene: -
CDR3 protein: CASTTHSSYEQYF
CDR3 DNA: TGTGCCAGCACGACACACAGCTCCTACGAGCAGTACTTC

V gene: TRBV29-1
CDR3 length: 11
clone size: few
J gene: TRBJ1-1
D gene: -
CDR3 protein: CSVGGQGEAFF
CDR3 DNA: TGCAGCGTTGGGGGGCAAGGTGAAGCTTTCTTT

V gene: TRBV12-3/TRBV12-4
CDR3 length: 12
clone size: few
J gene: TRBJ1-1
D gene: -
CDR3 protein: CASSSLTGEAFF
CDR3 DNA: TGTGCCAGCAGTTCCCTGACAGGAGAAGCTTTCTTT

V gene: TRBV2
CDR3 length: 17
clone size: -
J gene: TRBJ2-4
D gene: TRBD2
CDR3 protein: CASSEVPSGGAKNIQYF
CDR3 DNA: TGTGCCAGCAGTGAAGTCCCTAGCGGGGGGGCCAAAAACATTCAGTACTTC

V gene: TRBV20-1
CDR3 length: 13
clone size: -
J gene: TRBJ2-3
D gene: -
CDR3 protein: CSASGPNWDSQYF
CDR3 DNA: TGCAGTGCTTCCGGCCCGAACTGGGACTCGCAGTATTTT

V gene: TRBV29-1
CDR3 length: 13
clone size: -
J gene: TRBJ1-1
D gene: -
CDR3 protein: CSAETGEFTEAFF
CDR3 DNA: TGCAGCGCTGAAACAGGTGAATTCACTGAAGCTTTCTTT

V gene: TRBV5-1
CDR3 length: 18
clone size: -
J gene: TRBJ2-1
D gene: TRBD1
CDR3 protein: CASSLEYGTGASLNEQFF
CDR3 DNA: TGCGCCAGCAGCTTGGAATATGGGACAGGTGCCTCCTTAAATGAGCAGTTCTTC

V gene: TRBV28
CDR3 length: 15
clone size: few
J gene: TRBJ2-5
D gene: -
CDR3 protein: CASSFPSGPQETQYF
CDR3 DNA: TGTGCCAGCAGTTTCCCTTCGGGACCGCAAGAGACCCAGTACTTC

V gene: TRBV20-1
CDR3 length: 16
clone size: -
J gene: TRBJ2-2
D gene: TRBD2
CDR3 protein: CSARGTSAQGSGELFF
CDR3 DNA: TGCAGTGCTAGAGGGACTAGCGCCCAAGGTTCCGGGGAGCTGTTTTTT

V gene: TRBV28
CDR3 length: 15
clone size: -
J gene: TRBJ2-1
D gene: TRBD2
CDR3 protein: CASSSEQVGGDEQFF
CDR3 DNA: TGTGCCAGCAGTTCCGAACAGGTGGGAGGGGATGAGCAGTTCTTC

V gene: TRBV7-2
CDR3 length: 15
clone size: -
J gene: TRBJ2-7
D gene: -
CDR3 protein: CASSKGTEYYNEQYF
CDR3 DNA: TGTGCCAGCAGCAAGGGGACGGAATACTACAATGAGCAGTACTTC